Following are 7 T cell receptor beta chains from one sample sequenced in a study of blood T cell repertoires in COVID-19. Profiling relied on immunoSEQ multiplex PCR, and the TCRdb table lists in-frame clones only, not all of them. The profile shows about 270,000 clones, 85% to 90% of them singletons. Sequencing input: PBMCs or T cells enriched from blood (not recorded which). The receptors derive from a woman younger than 35 who had recovered from COVID-19.

The V call is TRBV18, the J call TRBJ1-2; a weak D match, TRBD1 (6 bases). The ends were cut back, 2 bases at V and 4 bases at J, with 8 bases in the middle. The germline gives CDR1 KGHSH, CDR2 LQKENI. CDR3 size: 13 residues. CDR3 protein: CASSPRGGYGYTF. CDR3 coding DNA: TGTGCCAGCTCACCAAGGGGGGGCTATGGCTACACCTTC.

This chain uses TRBV18 with TRBJ1-2, with 10 positions matching TRBD1. Germline V gene data show CDR1 as KGHSH and CDR2 as LQKENI. CDR3 length equals 15 residues. V lost 5 bases to trimming and J lost 2 bases; unmatched junction nucleotides: 5. CDR3 DNA sequence: TGTGCCAGCTCAAAGACAGGGGGCGAGAACTATGGCTACACCTTC. This gives the protein CASSKTGGENYGYTF.

The chain uses TRBV18 and TRBJ2-7, with D possibly being TRBD1 (5 bases). Trimming removed 2 bases from V and 4 bases from J, with 6 bases in between. Germline CDR1 is KGHSH and CDR2 is LQKENI. The CDR3 is 12 residues long. CDR3 in amino acids: CASSPKGYEQYF. In DNA form, the CDR3 reads TGTGCCAGCTCACCAAAGGGGTACGAGCAGTACTTC. The full variable domain, in which reference TRBV18 and TRBJ2-7 provide the parts outside the CDR3, is NAGVMQNPRHLVRRRGQEARLRCSPMKGHSHVYWYRQLPEEGLKFMVYLQKENIIDESGMPKERFSAEFPKEGPSILRIQQVVRGDSAAYFCASSPKGYEQYFGPGTRLTVT.

The rearrangement uses TRBV30 and TRBJ1-5; 7 bases match TRBD1. This CDR3 is built from 13 residues. The germline V gene encodes CDR1 GTSNPN and CDR2 SVGIG (reference sequence). CDR3 sequence (DNA): TGTGCTTCTTCGGCAGGGGGAAATCAGCCCCAGCATTTT. As protein: CASSAGGNQPQHF.

A few counts support this clone. The V call is TRBV10-3, the J call TRBJ1-2; 9 nucleotides match TRBD1. The CDR3 spans 12 residues. V was pared by 9 bases and J by 2 bases, with 1 base of the junction left unmatched. Germline CDR1 ENHRY, CDR2 SYGVKD. As DNA, the CDR3 is TGTGCCATACAGGGGGCGAACTATGGCTACACCTTC. Protein: CAIQGANYGYTF.

J is TRBJ1-4 and V is TRBV5-1; no firm D call. Trimming cost V 0 bases and J 1 base, with 4 bases left between them. The CDR3 consists of 14 residues. Germline assignment: CDR1 SGHRS and CDR2 YFSETQ. The CDR3 here is CASSLDITNEKLFF. Written as DNA, the CDR3 is TGCGCCAGCAGCTTGGACATAACTAATGAAAAACTGTTTTTT.

The chain uses TRBV5-1 and TRBJ1-4; 11 nucleotides align to TRBD1. Trimming removed 0 bases from V and 4 bases from J; junction bases left unmatched: 5. CDR3 length equals 17 residues. Germline CDR1 reads SGHRS; CDR2 reads YFSETQ. The CDR3, as DNA: TGCGCCAGCAGCTTGGTTGGACAGGGGGCAAATAATGAAAAACTGTTTTTT. It translates to CASSLVGQGANNEKLFF.